This T cell receptor (beta chain) was sequenced in a study of cytomegalovirus exposure and HLA in healthy donors. Overall study results and limits: Generally TCR sequences proved uncommon, though certain public TCRs appeared in numerous donors. HLA alleles were associated with roughly 15,000 TCR beta sequences in a later analysis at 0.05 false discovery rate.

This PCR relied on a set of 60 Vbeta primers and 13 Jbeta primers. Sequenced by immunoSEQ multiplex PCR; TCRdb stores in-frame clones only, minus some. The data contain about 150,000 clones, roughly 78% of them singletons. A remark on this clone: What it binds is not known.

This CDR3 is built from 12 residues. Trimming left V 2 bases short and J 7 bases short, with 8 bases between. Germline V CDR1 and CDR2: GTSNPN, SVGIG (reference sequence). Among the donors, all were healthy bone marrow donors. Donors were nominally healthy when sampled, though unrecorded immune exposures were likely. Sequenced sample: PBMCs. The sequence derives from a woman aged 45-65 years in good health and CMV-seropositive. V gene TRBV30 combines with J gene TRBJ1-4; a weak D match, TRBD1 (6 bases). CDR3 region: CAWSWDIEKLFF. The CDR3 DNA reads TGTGCCTGGAGTTGGGACATTGAAAAACTGTTTTTT.